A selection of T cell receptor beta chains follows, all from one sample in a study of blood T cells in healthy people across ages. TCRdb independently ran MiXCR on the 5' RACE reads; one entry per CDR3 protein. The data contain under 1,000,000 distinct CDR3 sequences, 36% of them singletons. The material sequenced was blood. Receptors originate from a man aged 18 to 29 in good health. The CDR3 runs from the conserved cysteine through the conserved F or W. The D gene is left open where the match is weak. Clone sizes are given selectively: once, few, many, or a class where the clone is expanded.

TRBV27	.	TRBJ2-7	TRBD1	TGTGCCAGCAGGAAATTTATTCGACAGGGAGTGCCCTACGAGCAGTACTTC	CASRKFIRQGVPYEQYF
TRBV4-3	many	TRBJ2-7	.	TGCGCCAGCAGCCAGGGACACGTTTCCTCCTACGAGCAGTACTTC	CASSQGHVSSYEQYF
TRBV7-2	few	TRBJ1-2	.	TGTGCCAGCAGCTCCCAGGGGACTCCGGTTTCTGGCTACACCTTC	CASSSQGTPVSGYTF
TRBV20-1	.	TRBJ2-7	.	TGCAGTGCTAAAGGGGGGTCTACCTACAATGAGCAGTACTTC	CSAKGGSTYNEQYF
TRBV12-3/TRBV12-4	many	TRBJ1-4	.	TGTGCCAGCAGTGCAACCCAAGGGGAGGGCTATGCAACTAATGAAAAACTGTTTTTT	CASSATQGEGYATNEKLFF
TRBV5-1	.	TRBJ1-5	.	TGCGCCAGCAGCACGACAGGAGATAGCAATCAGCCCCAGCATTTT	CASSTTGDSNQPQHF
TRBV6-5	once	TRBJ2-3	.	TGTGCCAGCAGTTACTCGAGGTCCGATACGCAGTATTTT	CASSYSRSDTQYF
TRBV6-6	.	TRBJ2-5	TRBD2	TGTGCCAGCAGTCCGGGGGCTAGCGGGCAAGAGACCCAGTACTTC	CASSPGASGQETQYF
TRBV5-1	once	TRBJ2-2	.	TGCGCCAGCAGCTTGGCAGGGGACGAGGTCGGGGAGCTGTTTTTT	CASSLAGDEVGELFF
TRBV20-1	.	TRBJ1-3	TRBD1	TGCAGTGCGAGACAGGGAGGGAACTCTGGAAACACCATATATTTT	CSARQGGNSGNTIYF
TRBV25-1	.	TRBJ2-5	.	TGTGCCACCGAAATCGGGTACTACAATGAGCAGTACTTC	CATEIGYYNEQYF
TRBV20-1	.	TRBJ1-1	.	TGCAGTGCTAGATCCGGGAGTAGCACTGAAGCTTTCTTT	CSARSGSSTEAFF
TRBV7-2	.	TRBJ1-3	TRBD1	TGTGCCAGCAGCTTTACAGGGGTAAACACCATATATTTT	CASSFTGVNTIYF
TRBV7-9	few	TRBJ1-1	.	TGTGCCAGCAGAACAACGGCGGTGGGCACTGAAGCTTTCTTT	CASRTTAVGTEAFF
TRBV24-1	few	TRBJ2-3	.	TGTGCCACCAGTGACCCGATAGGGGGAAGCTCAGATACGCAGTATTTT	CATSDPIGGSSDTQYF
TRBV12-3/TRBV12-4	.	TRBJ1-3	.	TGTGCCAGCAGTTTTTGGGAAGGGGGAAACACCATATATTTT	CASSFWEGGNTIYF
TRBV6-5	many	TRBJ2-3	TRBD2	TGTGCCAGCAGTTACTCCCTAGGCGACCTTAGCGGGGGGGCTAGAGATACGCAGTATTTT	CASSYSLGDLSGGARDTQYF
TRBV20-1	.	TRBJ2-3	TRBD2	TGCAGTGCTTACTCTTCGACTAGCGGCACAGATACGCAGTATTTT	CSAYSSTSGTDTQYF
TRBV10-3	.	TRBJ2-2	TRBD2	TGTGCCATCAAGGGTCCAGCGACTAGCGGGGGCCCCGGGGAGCTGTTTTTT	CAIKGPATSGGPGELFF
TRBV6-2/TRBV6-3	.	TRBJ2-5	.	TGTGCCAGCAGTTACTCCCCGGACCATCCTAGGGAGACCCAGTACTTC	CASSYSPDHPRETQYF
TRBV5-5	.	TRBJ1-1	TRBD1	TGTGCCAGCAGACTCGACAGGGCAGGGACTGAAGCTTTCTTT	CASRLDRAGTEAFF
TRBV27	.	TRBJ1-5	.	TGTGCCAGCTCCCGGGGAGGGGAGGGCAATCAGCCCCAGCATTTT	CASSRGGEGNQPQHF
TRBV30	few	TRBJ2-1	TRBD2	TGTGCCTGGGCTAGCGGGTCGGCCCATGAGCAGTTCTTC	CAWASGSAHEQFF
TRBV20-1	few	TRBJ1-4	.	TGCAGTGCTAGTGGCCGACAGAATGAAAAACTGTTTTTT	CSASGRQNEKLFF
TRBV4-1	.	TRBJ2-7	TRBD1	TGCGCCAGCAGCCAAGTACAGACAGGGGGCGAGCAGTACTTC	CASSQVQTGGEQYF
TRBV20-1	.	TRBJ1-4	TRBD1	TGCAGTGCTAGTAGGACAGGCTATCTTGAAAAACTGTTTTTT	CSASRTGYLEKLFF
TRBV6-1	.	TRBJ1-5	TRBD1	TGTGCCAGCAGGAGGGACAGGGAAGTTGGTCAGCCCCAGCATTTT	CASRRDREVGQPQHF
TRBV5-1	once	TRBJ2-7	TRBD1	TGCGCCAGCAGCTTGGCGGGACAGGGGTTCGGCTACAATGAGCAGTACTTC	CASSLAGQGFGYNEQYF
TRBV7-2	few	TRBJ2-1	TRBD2	TGTGCCAGCAGCCGCATGACTAGCGGGGGGGCAGTCTACAATGAGCAGTTCTTC	CASSRMTSGGAVYNEQFF
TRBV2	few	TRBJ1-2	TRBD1	TGTGCCAGCAGTGAAGAACAGGGGGCTCTGCACTATGGCTACACCTTC	CASSEEQGALHYGYTF
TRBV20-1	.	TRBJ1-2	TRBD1	TGCAGTGCTCCGGAGGAACAGGGGGATGGCTACACCTTC	CSAPEEQGDGYTF
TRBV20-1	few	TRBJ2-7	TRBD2	TGCAGTGCAGGGACTAGCGGACCTTCCTACGAGCAGTACTTC	CSAGTSGPSYEQYF
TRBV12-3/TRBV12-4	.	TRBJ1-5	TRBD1	TGTGCCAGCAGCAGCCAAACCTCGGGACAGAGAAATCAGCCCCAGCATTTT	CASSSQTSGQRNQPQHF
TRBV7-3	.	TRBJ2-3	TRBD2	TGTGCCAGCAGCATGACTAGCGGTACAGATACGCAGTATTTT	CASSMTSGTDTQYF
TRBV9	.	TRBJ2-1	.	TGTGCCAGCGGAGCAGGAGAGAATGAGCAGTTCTTC	CASGAGENEQFF
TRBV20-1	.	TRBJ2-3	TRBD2	TGCAGTGCTAGAGTCTTGGCTAGCGGGGAGCTCACAGATACGCAGTATTTT	CSARVLASGELTDTQYF
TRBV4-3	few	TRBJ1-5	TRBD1	TGCGCCAGCAGCCAAGCGACAGGGGGCTATCAGCCCCAGCATTTT	CASSQATGGYQPQHF
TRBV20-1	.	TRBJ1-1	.	TGCAGTGCTAGAGCCCCAGGGGTTGTAGCTTTCTTT	CSARAPGVVAFF
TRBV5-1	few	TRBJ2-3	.	TGCGCCAGCAGCTTGCGGGTAGCCACAGATACGCAGTATTTT	CASSLRVATDTQYF
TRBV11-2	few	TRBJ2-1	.	TGTGCCAGCAGCTTACTTGACCTAGTCATTCACAATGAGCAGTTCTTC	CASSLLDLVIHNEQFF